This T cell receptor (beta chain) was identified during a study of blood T cell repertoires in COVID-19. TCRdb's table, derived via immunoSEQ multiplex PCR, lists solely in-frame clones and lacks some. The sample carries 100,000 to 120,000 clones, around 89% recorded once. CDR1 is SGHDT, CDR2 YYEEEE, per germline. The trim removed 4 bases at V and 1 base at J, leaving 10 bases unmatched. This CDR3 contains 16 residues. The source is a woman in her forties or fifties with acute or convalescent COVID-19. The chain uses TRBV5-6 and TRBJ2-7; 8 nucleotides align to TRBD1. Sequences were obtained from peripheral blood. The CDR3 here is CASSPRQGTKSYEQYF. The CDR3 coding sequence is TGTGCCAGCAGCCCGCGACAGGGGACCAAGTCCTACGAGCAGTACTTC.